This T cell receptor beta chain derives from a study of circulating and synovial CD4+ cells in juvenile arthritis. Trimming took 2 bases from V and 4 from J; bases not matched to a gene: 6. Looked up from germline, CDR1 is SGHTS and CDR2 is YDEGEE. The CDR3 consists of 14 residues. Sequencing was performed with immunoSEQ multiplex PCR; in TCRdb, only in-frame clones are kept and a portion is missing. This table has around 32,000 clones, about 95% appearing once. Study-wide results and caveats: Circulating pathogenic-like lymphocytes shared a substantially higher fraction of CDR3 sequences with synovium than bulk blood.

This clone was seen a single time. The target antigen is unknown. The chain carries TRBV5-8 and TRBJ2-7, with TRBD2 matching over 7 bases. The sample consisted of CD4+ T cells from blood. This clonotype was sampled from a human donor with juvenile idiopathic arthritis. The CDR3 region has the DNA TGTGCCAGCAGCTTTAGGGCTAGCGGATACGAGCAGTACTTC. Protein: CASSFRASGYEQYF.